These 28 T cell receptor beta chains were sequenced from one sample in a study of cytomegalovirus exposure and HLA in healthy donors. Produced via immunoSEQ multiplex PCR; TCRdb's table is partial and in-frame only. The sample consists of roughly 56,000 clones, 93% of them appearing once. Sequenced: PBMCs. The source is a woman younger than 30 in good health and CMV-seropositive.

This chain connects TRBV19 to TRBJ1-2; D is ambiguous. Germline CDR1 reads LNHDA; CDR2 reads SQIVND (reference sequence). The germline V and J ends were trimmed by 4 bases and 3 bases, with 21 bases remaining between them. This CDR3 is built from 17 residues. The CDR3 DNA sequence: TGTGCCAGTAGTAGCCCCCCACGGAGAGGCGGGTACTATGGCTACACCTTC. Encoded protein: CASSSPPRRGGYYGYTF. Using reference TRBV19 and TRBJ1-2 for the parts outside the CDR3, the full variable domain is DGGITQSPKYLFRKEGQNVTLSCEQNLNHDAMYWYRQDPGQGLRLIYYSQIVNDFQKGDIAEGYSVSREKKESFPLTVTSAQKNPTAFYLCASSSPPRRGGYYGYTFGSGTRLTVV.

This rearrangement joins TRBV9 to TRBJ1-2; maybe TRBD1 (5 bases). V was cut by 6 bases and J by 4 bases, with 13 bases left in between. The CDR3 extends over 13 amino acids. The V gene's germline CDR1 is SGDLS and CDR2 YYNGEE. CDR3 sequence: CASTGAGGYGYTF. The CDR3 coding sequence is TGTGCCAGCACAGGAGCCGGGGGCTATGGCTACACCTTC.

This sequence joins TRBV2 and TRBJ1-2; D is unclear. Looked up from germline, CDR1 is SNHLY and CDR2 is FYNNEI. The CDR3 extends over 12 amino acids. Trimming took off 6 bases at V and 0 bases at J, with 5 bases between the two ends. CDR3 region: CASSGANYGYTF. In nucleotides, the CDR3 is TGTGCCAGCAGCGGGGCTAACTATGGCTACACCTTC.

The genes are TRBV18 and TRBJ1-6; D perhaps matches TRBD1 (6 bases). Trimming took off 2 bases at V and 7 bases at J, with 15 bases between the two ends. This CDR3 is 16 amino acids long. Germline V lookup: CDR1 KGHSH, CDR2 LQKENI. The CDR3, as DNA: TGTGCCAGCTCACCATTAGGGGGTCAGGGGAATTCACCCCTCCACTTT. It encodes CASSPLGGQGNSPLHF.

The rearrangement joins TRBV4-3 to TRBJ2-1; 9 nucleotides align to TRBD1. This CDR3 contains 13 residues. The V segment lost 10 bases and the J segment 4 bases; nucleotides outside the gene matches: 5. Germline CDR1 reads LGHNA; CDR2 reads YSLEER. Here the CDR3 DNA reads TGCGCCACCGGACAGGGGCCGTACAATGAGCAGTTCTTC. Translating gives CATGQGPYNEQFF.

The chain combines TRBV5-4 with TRBJ2-5; the match to TRBD2 covers 7 bases. The junction had 6 bases not matched to a gene; V was cut back by 0 bases and J by 4 bases. CDR3 length: 15 amino acids. Germline V gives CDR1 SGHNT, CDR2 YYREEE (reference sequence). DNA for the CDR3: TGTGCCAGCAGCTTGGTGCGTGGGGAGGGAGAGACCCAGTACTTC. Amino acid sequence: CASSLVRGEGETQYF.

The V gene is TRBV28, the J gene TRBJ2-1, with 8 bases fitting TRBD2. Unmatched junction bases numbered 15, after V lost 6 bases and J lost 8 bases. The CDR3 consists of 16 residues. Germline loops: CDR1 MDHEN, CDR2 SYDVKM. CDR3 sequence: CASSPFGRGGLDEQFF. The CDR3 DNA reads TGTGCCAGCAGCCCGTTTGGACGGGGGGGTTTGGATGAGCAGTTCTTC.

V and J are TRBV2 and TRBJ1-1; TRBD1 aligns across 8 bases. Trimming removed 6 bases from V and 3 bases from J; junction bases left unmatched: 9. CDR3 size: 15 residues. CDR1 and CDR2 from the germline V gene are SNHLY and FYNNEI. The CDR3 loop is CASRPTDRAYTEAFF. The CDR3 nucleotides are TGTGCCAGCAGACCAACGGACAGGGCCTACACTGAAGCTTTCTTT.

The CDR3 sequence is CATRAGDEQFF. The CDR3 DNA reads as TGTGCCACCCGCGCAGGGGATGAGCAGTTCTTC. This rearrangement joins TRBV2 to TRBJ2-1; possible D gene TRBD1, 6 bases. Germline V gene sequence: CDR1 SNHLY, CDR2 FYNNEI. V was pared by 10 bases and J by 8 bases, with 12 bases between. CDR3 size: 11 residues.

The chain couples TRBV7-3 to TRBJ1-2; D ambiguous. The length of the CDR3 is 15 residues. Germline values: CDR1 SGHTA, CDR2 FQGTGA. The V end was cut by 11 bases, the J end by 3 bases, with 22 bases between. Here the CDR3 reads CAPRGVGRQDYGYTF. The CDR3 region has the DNA TGTGCCCCACGTGGCGTTGGCAGGCAGGACTATGGCTACACCTTC.

V is TRBV18 and J is TRBJ1-3, with D tentatively TRBD1 (5 bases). The V end was cut by 3 bases, the J end by 0 bases, with 24 bases between. From germline, CDR1 is KGHSH and CDR2 LQKENI. The CDR3 runs 20 residues. CDR3 DNA sequence: TGTGCCAGCTCACCCAACCCGATTTTCGGGCGCAGGGTCTCTGGAAACACCATATATTTT. It translates to CASSPNPIFGRRVSGNTIYF.

The chain employs TRBV10-3 and TRBJ2-1; 9 nucleotides agree with TRBD2. V lost 6 bases and J lost 8; bases outside the gene matches: 8. CDR1 and CDR2 from the germline V gene are ENHRY and SYGVKD. The CDR3 spans 14 residues. The CDR3 DNA reads as TGTGCCATCAGGATAGCGGGGGATGGGTATGAGCAGTTCTTC. This codes for CAIRIAGDGYEQFF.

The chain recombines TRBV7-8 with TRBJ2-7; 10 nucleotides match TRBD2. CDR1 SGHVS and CDR2 FQNEAQ come from the germline V gene. Losses at the gene ends were 5 bases for V and 7 bases for J; bases not matched to a gene: 8. The CDR3 sequence is 14 residues long. This CDR3 is CASSRIPSGGEQYF. The DNA of the CDR3 is TGTGCCAGCAGCCGAATCCCTAGCGGGGGTGAGCAGTACTTC.

The V and J genes are TRBV27 and TRBJ2-3; TRBD1 aligns across 9 bases. Germline V gene lookup returns CDR1 MNHEY and CDR2 SMNVEV (reference sequence). V was clipped by 8 bases and J by 0 bases; unmatched bases: 0. CDR3 length equals 13 residues. The CDR3: CASGTGSTDTQYF. The CDR3 DNA sequence: TGTGCCAGCGGGACAGGGAGCACAGATACGCAGTATTTT.

The chain employs TRBV4-1 and TRBJ1-3; TRBD1 is a possible D gene (5 bases). With 5 bases removed from V and 3 bases from J, the gap between germline ends came to 14 bases. The CDR3 spans 15 residues. Germline V gene lookup returns CDR1 MGHRA and CDR2 YSYEKL. The CDR3 region is CASSYNQGFGNTIYF. The CDR3 nucleotides read TGCGCCAGCAGCTACAATCAGGGCTTTGGAAACACCATATATTTT.

V usage is TRBV5-1 and J usage is TRBJ2-7, with D perhaps matching TRBD1 (6 bases). This CDR3 spans 15 amino acids. V lost 2 bases, J lost 5 bases, and 17 bases lay in between. Germline V lookup: CDR1 SGHRS, CDR2 YFSETQ. The CDR3: CASSLLDSLFNEQYF. The CDR3 DNA is TGCGCCAGCAGCTTACTGGACAGCCTTTTCAACGAGCAGTACTTC.

The chain carries TRBV5-4 and TRBJ2-2; the match to TRBD2 covers 13 bases. The CDR3 is 17 amino acids. Trimming cost V 4 bases and J 4 bases; bases outside gene matches: 7. Germline V CDR1 and CDR2: SGHNT, YYREEE (reference sequence). The DNA of the CDR3 is TGTGCCAGCAGCCAGACTAGCGGGGGGCCCCTCACCGGGGAGCTGTTTTTT. This gives the protein CASSQTSGGPLTGELFF.

This clone was seen once. The gene calls are TRBV27 and TRBJ1-3; D not resolved. The V end lost 6 bases, the J end lost 4 bases, and 13 bases lay between the germline ends. The CDR3 is 14 residues long. Germline lookup yields CDR1 MNHEY and CDR2 SMNVEV (reference sequence). DNA for the CDR3: TGTGCCAGCAGACCCGGGATGGGGGGAAACACCATATATTTT. Protein: CASRPGMGGNTIYF.

The rearrangement links TRBV29-1 to TRBJ1-5; D remains ambiguous. The CDR3 runs to 13 residues. Between the trimmed V and J ends, which lost 8 bases and 0 bases, there was a span of 11 bases. Germline V gene data show CDR1 as SQVTM and CDR2 as ANQGSEA. In nucleotides, the CDR3 is TGCAGCTCCTCAGATAATAGCAATCAGCCCCAGCATTTT. This sequence encodes CSSSDNSNQPQHF.

The rearrangement links TRBV4-3 to TRBJ2-1; D gene unclear. CDR3 length: 16 residues. Trimming shortened V by 0 bases and J by 3 bases, and 12 bases separated the two germline ends. The germline CDR1 and CDR2 sequences are LGHNA and YSLEER. CDR3 loop: CASSQEWSVLYNEQFF. The DNA of the CDR3 is TGCGCCAGCAGCCAAGAATGGTCGGTCCTCTACAATGAGCAGTTCTTC.

A single count supports this clone. V is TRBV4-2 and J is TRBJ2-7; 7 bases agree with TRBD1. CDR1 is LGHNA and CDR2 is YNFKEQ in the germline V gene. The CDR3 is made up of 17 amino acids. J lost 0 bases, V lost 1 base, and 9 bases had no gene match. The CDR3 loop is CASSQAPTGSSSYEQYF. As DNA, the CDR3 is TGTGCCAGCAGCCAAGCCCCGACAGGGTCTAGCTCCTACGAGCAGTACTTC.

The rearrangement uses TRBV27 and TRBJ1-1, with unresolved D. Germline assignment: CDR1 MNHEY and CDR2 SMNVEV (reference sequence). Trimming cost V 1 base and J 6 bases, with 12 bases left between them. This CDR3 has 14 amino acids. The CDR3 region has the DNA TGTGCCAGCAGTTTATATAATAGTTTATCTGAAGCTTTCTTT. Amino acid sequence: CASSLYNSLSEAFF.

This clone was recorded once. This chain links TRBV7-9 with TRBJ2-7; TRBD1 agrees at 7 bases. V shed 6 bases and J 3 bases; nucleotides not matched to a gene: 11. The germline CDR1 and CDR2 sequences are SEHNR and FQNEAQ (reference sequence). The CDR3 spans 15 residues. CDR3: CASSSGQGVHYEQYF. DNA of the CDR3: TGTGCCAGCAGTTCAGGGCAGGGGGTACACTACGAGCAGTACTTC.

The genes are TRBV25-1 and TRBJ2-1, with 11 bases aligning to TRBD2. This CDR3 has 15 amino acids. J gave up 6 bases and V 7 bases, and 8 bases lay outside the gene matches. The germline gives CDR1 MGHDK, CDR2 SYGVNS. This CDR3 is CASIQTSGEVNEQFF. DNA for the CDR3: TGTGCCAGCATCCAGACTAGCGGGGAAGTCAATGAGCAGTTCTTC.

The V and J genes are TRBV5-1 and TRBJ2-5, with 8 bases fitting TRBD2. J was trimmed by 2 bases and V by 4 bases; bases with no gene match: 4. Germline CDR1 SGHRS, CDR2 YFSETQ. The CDR3 has 14 amino acids. The CDR3, as DNA: TGCGCCAGCAGCCCCGGGACTAGGCAAGAGACCCAGTACTTC. Amino acid sequence: CASSPGTRQETQYF. The variable domain in full, completed from reference TRBV5-1 and TRBJ2-5, reads KAGVTQTPRYLIKTRGQQVTLSCSPISGHRSVSWYQQTPGQGLQFLFEYFSETQRNKGNFPGRFSGRQFSNSRSEMNVSTLELGDSALYLCASSPGTRQETQYFGPGTRLLVL.

CDR3 amino acids: CASKEGGRDTQYF. In nucleotides, the CDR3 is TGCGCCAGCAAAGAGGGGGGGCGAGATACGCAGTATTTT. The gene calls are TRBV10-1 and TRBJ2-3; tentatively, D is TRBD2 (7 bases). V was shortened by 7 bases and J by 5 bases, with 13 bases between the two germline ends. The germline CDR1 and CDR2 sequences are WNHNN and SYGVQD (reference sequence). The CDR3 spans 13 residues.

The chain recombines TRBV4-1 with TRBJ1-4; possible D gene TRBD1, 5 bases. Germline CDR1 reads MGHRA; CDR2 reads YSYEKL. The CDR3 loop spans 16 amino acids. With 0 bases removed from V and 6 bases from J, the gap between germline ends came to 14 bases. CDR3 nucleotide sequence: TGCGCCAGCAGCCAAGAATATGGGCAGGGTTATGAAAAACTGTTTTTT. Residues: CASSQEYGQGYEKLFF.

This chain connects TRBV9 to TRBJ2-3, with 15 bases that match TRBD2. V trimming: 4 bases; J trimming: 2 bases; junction bases outside the gene matches: 8. Germline V gene data show CDR1 as SGDLS and CDR2 as YYNGEE. The CDR3 contains 18 residues. The CDR3 here is CASSPHGLAGGFTDTQYF. In DNA, the CDR3 is TGTGCCAGCAGCCCTCACGGACTAGCGGGGGGGTTCACAGATACGCAGTATTTT. Full variable domain (missing parts from reference TRBV9 and TRBJ2-3): DSGVTQTPKHLITATGQRVTLRCSPRSGDLSVYWYQQSLDQGLQFLIQYYNGEERAKGNILERFSAQQFPDLHSELNLSSLELGDSALYFCASSPHGLAGGFTDTQYFGPGTRLTVL.